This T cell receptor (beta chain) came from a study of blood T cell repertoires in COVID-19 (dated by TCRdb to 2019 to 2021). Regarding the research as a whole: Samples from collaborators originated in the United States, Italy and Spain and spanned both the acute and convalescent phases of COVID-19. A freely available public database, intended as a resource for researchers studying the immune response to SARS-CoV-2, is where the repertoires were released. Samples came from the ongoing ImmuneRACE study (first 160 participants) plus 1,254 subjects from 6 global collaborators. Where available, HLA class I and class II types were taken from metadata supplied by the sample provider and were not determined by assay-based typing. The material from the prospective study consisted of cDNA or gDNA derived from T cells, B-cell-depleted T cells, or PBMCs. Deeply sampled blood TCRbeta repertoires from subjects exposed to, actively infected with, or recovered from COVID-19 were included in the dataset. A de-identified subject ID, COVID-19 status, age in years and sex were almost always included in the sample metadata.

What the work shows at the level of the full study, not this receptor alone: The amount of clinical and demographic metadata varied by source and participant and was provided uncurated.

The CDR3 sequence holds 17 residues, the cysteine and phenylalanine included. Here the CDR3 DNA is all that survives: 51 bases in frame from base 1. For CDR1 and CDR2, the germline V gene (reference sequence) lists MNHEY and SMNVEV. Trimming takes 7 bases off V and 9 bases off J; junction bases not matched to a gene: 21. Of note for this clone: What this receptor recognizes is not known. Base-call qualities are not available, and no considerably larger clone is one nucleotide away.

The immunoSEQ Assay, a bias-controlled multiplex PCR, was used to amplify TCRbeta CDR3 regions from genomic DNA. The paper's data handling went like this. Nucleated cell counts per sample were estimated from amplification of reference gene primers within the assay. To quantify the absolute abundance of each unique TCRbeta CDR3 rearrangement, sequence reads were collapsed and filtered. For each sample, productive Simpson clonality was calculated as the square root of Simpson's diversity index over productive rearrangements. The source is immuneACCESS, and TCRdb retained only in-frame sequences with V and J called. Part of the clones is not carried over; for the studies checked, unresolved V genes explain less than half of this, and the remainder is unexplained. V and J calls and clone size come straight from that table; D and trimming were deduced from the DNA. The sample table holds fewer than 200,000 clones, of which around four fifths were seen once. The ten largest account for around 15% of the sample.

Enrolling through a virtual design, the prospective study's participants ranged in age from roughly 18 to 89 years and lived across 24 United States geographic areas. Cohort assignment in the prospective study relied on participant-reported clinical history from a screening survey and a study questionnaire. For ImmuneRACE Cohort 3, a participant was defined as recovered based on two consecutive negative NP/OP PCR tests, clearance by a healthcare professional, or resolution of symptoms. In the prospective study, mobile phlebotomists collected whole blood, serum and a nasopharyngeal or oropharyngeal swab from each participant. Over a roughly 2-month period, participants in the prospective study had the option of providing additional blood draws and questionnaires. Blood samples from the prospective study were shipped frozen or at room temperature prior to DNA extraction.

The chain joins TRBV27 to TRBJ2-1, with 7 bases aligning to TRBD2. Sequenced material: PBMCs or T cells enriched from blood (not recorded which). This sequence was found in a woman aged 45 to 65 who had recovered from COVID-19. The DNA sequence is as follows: TGTGCCAGCACCCGAGCGGGGACTCCTTGGACCATCGCTGAGCAGTTCTTC. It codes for CASTRAGTPWTIAEQFF.